This T cell receptor (beta chain) originates from a study of T cell responses to AZD1222 COVID-19 vaccine. The CDR3 has 12 residues. The germline CDR1 and CDR2 sequences are MNHNS and SASEGT. V gave up 3 bases and J gave up 8 bases, with 9 bases separating them. Only in-frame clones appear in the TCRdb table, and some are missing; sequencing was by immunoSEQ multiplex PCR. Of 150,000 to 200,000 clones listed, about nine tenths are singletons. Specimen: peripheral blood, collected 28 days after the second dose of the MenACWY control vaccine. This chain links TRBV6-1 with TRBJ2-3; D could derive from TRBD1 or TRBD2 (5 bases each). The TCR sequence derives from an adult who received the MenACWY meningococcal vaccine as a control. This CDR3 is CASSEGVGTQYF. In DNA, the CDR3 is TGTGCCAGCAGTGAGGGGGTCGGTACGCAGTATTTT.